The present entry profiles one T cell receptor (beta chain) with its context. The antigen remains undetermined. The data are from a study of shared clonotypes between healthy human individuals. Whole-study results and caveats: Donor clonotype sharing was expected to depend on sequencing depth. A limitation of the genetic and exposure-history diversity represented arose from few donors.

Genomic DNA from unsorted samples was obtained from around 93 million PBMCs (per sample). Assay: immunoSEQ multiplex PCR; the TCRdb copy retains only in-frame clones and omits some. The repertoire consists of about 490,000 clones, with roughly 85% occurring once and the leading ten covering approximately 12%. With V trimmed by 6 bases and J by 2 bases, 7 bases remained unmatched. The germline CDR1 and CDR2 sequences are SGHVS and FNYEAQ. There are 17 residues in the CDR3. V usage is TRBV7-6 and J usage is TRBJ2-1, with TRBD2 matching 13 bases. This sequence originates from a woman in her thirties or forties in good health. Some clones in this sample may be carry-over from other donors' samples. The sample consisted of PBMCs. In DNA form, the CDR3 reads TGTGCCAGCAGTAAATTAGGGACTAGCGGGACCTACAATGAGCAGTTCTTC. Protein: CASSKLGTSGTYNEQFF.